Below, 5 T cell receptor beta chains from the same sample are listed, as sequenced in a study of blood T cell repertoires in COVID-19. TCRdb's table, derived via immunoSEQ multiplex PCR, lists solely in-frame clones and lacks some. Of roughly 200,000 clones listed, approximately 86% were seen once; the top ten hold around 23%. Sequenced material: PBMCs or T cells enriched from blood (not recorded which). The receptors derive from a woman in her forties in a cohort exposed to, infected with or recovered from COVID-19 (not recorded which).

In regard to this clone: The junction departs from the called germline gene at one end, perhaps through a read error. This chain links TRBV27 with TRBJ1-6, with 8 bases fitting TRBD1. CDR1 and CDR2 from the germline V gene are MNHEY and SMNVEV (reference sequence). The CDR3 loop spans 15 amino acids. CDR3 coding DNA: TGTGCCAGCAGTGAAGATGACAGGGGTGGTTCACCCCCCCACTTT. This codes for CASSEDDRGGSPPHF.

J is TRBJ2-1 and V is TRBV6-5, with no clear D. CDR1 and CDR2 from the germline V gene are MNHEY and SVGAGI. The CDR3 runs 10 residues. V was trimmed by 6 bases and J by 10 bases, leaving 7 bases between them. CDR3 coding DNA: TGTGCCAGCAGACAGAAAGAGCAGTTCTTC. It encodes CASRQKEQFF.

This clone was seen once. This sequence joins TRBV14 and TRBJ1-1; D perhaps matches TRBD1 (6 bases). CDR3 length: 15 amino acids. The V and J ends lost 4 bases and 7 bases respectively, with 19 bases between them. Looked up from germline, CDR1 is SGHDN and CDR2 is FVKESK. The CDR3 coding sequence is TGTGCCAGCAGCCGCACCCTTACCCGGACAGATGAAGCTTTCTTT. Residues: CASSRTLTRTDEAFF. Full variable domain (missing parts from reference TRBV14 and TRBJ1-1): EAGVTQFPSHSVIEKGQTVTLRCDPISGHDNLYWYRRVMGKEIKFLLHFVKESKQDESGMPNNRFLAERTGGTYSTLKVQPAELEDSGVYFCASSRTLTRTDEAFFGQGTRLTVV.

As DNA, the CDR3 is TGCAGCGGAATTACAGGGGGCACTGAAGCTTTCTTT. It yields the protein CSGITGGTEAFF. The chain recombines TRBV29-1 with TRBJ1-1; 8 bases agree with TRBD1. This CDR3 contains 12 residues. J gave up 4 bases and V 7 bases, and 5 bases lay outside the gene matches. The germline CDR1 and CDR2 sequences are SQVTM and ANQGSEA.

V and J are TRBV5-6 and TRBJ2-1; D is unclear. The germline V and J ends were trimmed by 3 bases and 8 bases, with 21 bases remaining between them. In germline, CDR1 is SGHDT, CDR2 YYEEEE. This CDR3 region has 16 residues. The CDR3 region has the DNA TGTGCCAGCAGCTCACTAAGCGAGGCCGGGTCTTATGAGCAGTTCTTC. This sequence encodes CASSSLSEAGSYEQFF.